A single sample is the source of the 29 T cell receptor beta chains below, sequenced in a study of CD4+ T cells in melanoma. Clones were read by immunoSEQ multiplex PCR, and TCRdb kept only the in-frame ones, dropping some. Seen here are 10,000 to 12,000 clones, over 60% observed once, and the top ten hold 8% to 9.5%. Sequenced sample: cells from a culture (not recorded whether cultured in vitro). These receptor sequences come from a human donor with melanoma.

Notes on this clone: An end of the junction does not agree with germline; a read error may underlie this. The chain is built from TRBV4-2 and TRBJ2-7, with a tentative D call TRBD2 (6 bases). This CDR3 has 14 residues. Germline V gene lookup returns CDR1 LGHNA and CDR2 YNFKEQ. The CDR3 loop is CASSQGGEEYERYF. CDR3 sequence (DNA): TGTGCCAGCAGCCAAGGGGGGGAGGAGTACGAGCGGTACTTC.

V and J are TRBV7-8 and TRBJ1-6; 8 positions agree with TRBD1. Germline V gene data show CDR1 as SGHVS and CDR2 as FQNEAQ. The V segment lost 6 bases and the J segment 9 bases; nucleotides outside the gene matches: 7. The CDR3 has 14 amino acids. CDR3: CASRTTGEGSPLHF. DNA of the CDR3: TGTGCCAGCAGGACGACAGGGGAAGGTTCACCCCTCCACTTT.

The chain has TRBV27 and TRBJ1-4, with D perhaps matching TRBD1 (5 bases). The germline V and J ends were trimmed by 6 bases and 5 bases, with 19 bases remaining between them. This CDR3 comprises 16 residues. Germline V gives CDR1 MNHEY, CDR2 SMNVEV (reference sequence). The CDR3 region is CASREEGYGGNEKLFF. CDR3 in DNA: TGTGCCAGCAGGGAGGAGGGGTACGGGGGAAATGAAAAACTGTTTTTT.

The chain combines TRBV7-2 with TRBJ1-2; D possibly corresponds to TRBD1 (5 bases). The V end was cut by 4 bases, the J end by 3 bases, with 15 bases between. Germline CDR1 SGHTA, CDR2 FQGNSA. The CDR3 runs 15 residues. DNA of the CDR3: TGTGCCAGCAGCTCATACAGGTCCCGAGACTATGGCTACACCTTC. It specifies CASSSYRSRDYGYTF.

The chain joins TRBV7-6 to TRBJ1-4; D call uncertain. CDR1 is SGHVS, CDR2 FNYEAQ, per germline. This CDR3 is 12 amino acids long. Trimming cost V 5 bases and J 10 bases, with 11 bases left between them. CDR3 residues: CASSPAWGKLFF. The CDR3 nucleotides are TGTGCCAGCAGCCCGGCGTGGGGAAAACTGTTTTTT.

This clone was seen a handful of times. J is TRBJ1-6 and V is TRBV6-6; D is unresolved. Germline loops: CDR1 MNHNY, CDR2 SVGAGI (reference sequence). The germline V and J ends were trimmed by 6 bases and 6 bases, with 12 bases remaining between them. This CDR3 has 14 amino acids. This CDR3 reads CASRSRTLNSPLHF. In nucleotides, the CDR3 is TGTGCCAGCAGGAGTCGGACTCTTAATTCACCCCTCCACTTT.

The CDR3 region has the DNA TGCAGCGTTGTGGGAGGACAGGGGGCCGACGAGCAGTACTTC. This codes for CSVVGGQGADEQYF. The chain joins TRBV29-1 to TRBJ2-7, with 11 bases fitting TRBD1. This CDR3 region has 14 residues. V lost 4 bases and J lost 5; bases outside the gene matches: 7. Germline V lookup: CDR1 SQVTM, CDR2 ANQGSEA.

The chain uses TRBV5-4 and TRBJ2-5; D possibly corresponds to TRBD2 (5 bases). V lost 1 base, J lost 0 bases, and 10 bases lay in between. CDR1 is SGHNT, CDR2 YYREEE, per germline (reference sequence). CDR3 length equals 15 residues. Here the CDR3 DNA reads TGTGCCAGCAGCTTGCGAAGGACTTACCAAGAGACCCAGTACTTC. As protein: CASSLRRTYQETQYF.

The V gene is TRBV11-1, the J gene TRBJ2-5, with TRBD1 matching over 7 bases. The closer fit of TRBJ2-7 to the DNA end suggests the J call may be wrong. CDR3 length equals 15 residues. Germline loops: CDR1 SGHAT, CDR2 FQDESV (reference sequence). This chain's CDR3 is CASSPLGTEGYEQYF. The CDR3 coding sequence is TGTGCCAGCAGCCCGCTTGGGACAGAAGGATACGAGCAGTACTTC.

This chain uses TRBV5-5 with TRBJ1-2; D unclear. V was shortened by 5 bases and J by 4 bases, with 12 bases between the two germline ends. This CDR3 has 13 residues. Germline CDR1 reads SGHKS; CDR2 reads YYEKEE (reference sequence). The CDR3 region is CASRSGRAYGYTF. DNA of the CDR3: TGTGCCAGCAGGAGTGGTAGAGCCTATGGCTACACCTTC.

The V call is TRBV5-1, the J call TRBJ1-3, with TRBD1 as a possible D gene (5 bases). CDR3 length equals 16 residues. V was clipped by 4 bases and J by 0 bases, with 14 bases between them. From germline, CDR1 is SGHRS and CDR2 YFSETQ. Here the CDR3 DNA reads TGCGCCAGCAGCCGTCTGGACATCAACTCTGGAAACACCATATATTTT. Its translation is CASSRLDINSGNTIYF.

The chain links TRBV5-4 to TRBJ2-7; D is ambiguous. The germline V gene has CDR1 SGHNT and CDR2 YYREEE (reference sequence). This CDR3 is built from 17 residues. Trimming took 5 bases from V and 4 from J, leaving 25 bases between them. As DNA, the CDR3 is TGTGCCAGCAGTCACACCGGGTGGGCAGGAGATACATACGAGCAGTACTTC. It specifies CASSHTGWAGDTYEQYF.

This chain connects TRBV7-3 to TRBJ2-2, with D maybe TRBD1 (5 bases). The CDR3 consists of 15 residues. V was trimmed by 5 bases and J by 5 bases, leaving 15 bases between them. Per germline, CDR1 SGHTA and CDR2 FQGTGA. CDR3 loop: CASSPALRETGELFF. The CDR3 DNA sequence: TGTGCCAGCAGCCCGGCCCTCAGGGAAACCGGGGAGCTGTTTTTT.

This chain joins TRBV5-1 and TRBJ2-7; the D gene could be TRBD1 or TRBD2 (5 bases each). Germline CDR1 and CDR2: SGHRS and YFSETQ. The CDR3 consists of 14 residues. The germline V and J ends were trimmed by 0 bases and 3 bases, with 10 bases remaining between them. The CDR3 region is CASSLGGAGYEQYF. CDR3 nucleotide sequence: TGCGCCAGCAGCTTGGGGGGCGCGGGCTACGAGCAGTACTTC.

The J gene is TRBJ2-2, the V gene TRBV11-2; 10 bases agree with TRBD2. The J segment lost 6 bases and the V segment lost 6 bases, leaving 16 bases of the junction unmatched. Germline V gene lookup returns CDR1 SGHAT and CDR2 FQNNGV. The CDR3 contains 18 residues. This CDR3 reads CASSPIPPGTSVSGELFF. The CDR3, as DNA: TGTGCCAGCAGTCCAATTCCCCCAGGGACTAGCGTCTCCGGGGAGCTGTTTTTT.

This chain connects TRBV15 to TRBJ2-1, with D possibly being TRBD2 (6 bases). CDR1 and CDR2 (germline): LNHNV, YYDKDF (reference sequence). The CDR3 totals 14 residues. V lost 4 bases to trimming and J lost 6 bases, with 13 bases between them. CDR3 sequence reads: CATSKGGSSNEQFF. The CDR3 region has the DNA TGTGCCACCAGCAAAGGAGGGAGCTCCAATGAGCAGTTCTTC.

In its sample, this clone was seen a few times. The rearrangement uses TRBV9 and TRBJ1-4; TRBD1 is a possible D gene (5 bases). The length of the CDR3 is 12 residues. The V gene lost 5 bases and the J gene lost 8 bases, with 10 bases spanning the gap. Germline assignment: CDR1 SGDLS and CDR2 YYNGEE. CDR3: CASSRDGEKLFF. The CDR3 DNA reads TGTGCCAGCAGTCGGGACGGGGAAAAACTGTTTTTT.

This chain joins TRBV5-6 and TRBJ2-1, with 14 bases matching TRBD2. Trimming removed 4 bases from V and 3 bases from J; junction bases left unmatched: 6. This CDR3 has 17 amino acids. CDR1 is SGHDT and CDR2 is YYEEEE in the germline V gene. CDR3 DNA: TGTGCCAGCAGCGCCTTGACTAGCGGGGGGGTCTACAATGAGCAGTTCTTC. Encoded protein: CASSALTSGGVYNEQFF. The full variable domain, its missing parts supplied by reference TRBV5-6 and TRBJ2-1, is DAGVTQSPTHLIKTRGQQVTLRCSPKSGHDTVSWYQQALGQGPQFIFQYYEEEERQRGNFPDRFSGHQFPNYSSELNVNALLLGDSALYLCASSALTSGGVYNEQFFGPGTRLTVL.

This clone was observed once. The chain's CDR3 is CASSLDQGAYSPLHF. The CDR3 DNA reads TGTGCCAGCAGCTTAGACCAGGGGGCCTATTCACCCCTCCACTTT. The chain couples TRBV5-6 to TRBJ1-6; 8 bases fit TRBD1. J was trimmed by 8 bases and V by 2 bases; bases with no gene match: 6. CDR1 is SGHDT, CDR2 YYEEEE, per germline. This CDR3 contains 15 residues. Full variable domain (remainder filled in from reference TRBV5-6 and TRBJ1-6): DAGVTQSPTHLIKTRGQQVTLRCSPKSGHDTVSWYQQALGQGPQFIFQYYEEEERQRGNFPDRFSGHQFPNYSSELNVNALLLGDSALYLCASSLDQGAYSPLHFGNGTRLTVT.

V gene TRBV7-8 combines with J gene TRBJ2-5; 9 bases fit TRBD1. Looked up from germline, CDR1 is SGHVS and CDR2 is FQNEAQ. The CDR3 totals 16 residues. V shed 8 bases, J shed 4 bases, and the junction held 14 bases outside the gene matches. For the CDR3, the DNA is TGTGCCAGCCACGCACCAAGGACAGGGGACCGAGAGACCCAGTACTTC. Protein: CASHAPRTGDRETQYF.

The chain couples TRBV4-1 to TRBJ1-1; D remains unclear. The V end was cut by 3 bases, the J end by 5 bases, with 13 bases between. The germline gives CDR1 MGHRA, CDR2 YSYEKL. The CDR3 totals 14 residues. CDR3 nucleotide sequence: TGCGCCAGCAGCCATTACGATTGGTTGACTGAAGCTTTCTTT. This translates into CASSHYDWLTEAFF.

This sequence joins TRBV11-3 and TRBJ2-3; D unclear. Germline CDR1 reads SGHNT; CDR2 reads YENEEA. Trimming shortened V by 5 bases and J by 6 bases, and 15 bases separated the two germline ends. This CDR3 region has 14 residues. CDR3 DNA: TGTGCCAGCAGCACCGGTCCGGGCCTGGATACGCAGTATTTT. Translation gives CASSTGPGLDTQYF.

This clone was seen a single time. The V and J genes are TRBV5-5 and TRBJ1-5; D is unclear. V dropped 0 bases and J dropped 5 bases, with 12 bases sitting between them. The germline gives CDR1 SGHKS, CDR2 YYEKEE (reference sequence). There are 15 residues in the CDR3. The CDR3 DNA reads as TGTGCCAGCAGCTTGGGCGGACCCCCCTATCAGCCCCAGCATTTT. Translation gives CASSLGGPPYQPQHF.

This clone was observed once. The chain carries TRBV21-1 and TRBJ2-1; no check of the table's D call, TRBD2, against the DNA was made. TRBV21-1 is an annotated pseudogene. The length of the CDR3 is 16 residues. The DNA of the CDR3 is TGTGCCAGCAGCAAAGGGGGACGGGGGGGCTGCGATGAGCAGTTCTTC. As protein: CASSKGGRGGCDEQFF.

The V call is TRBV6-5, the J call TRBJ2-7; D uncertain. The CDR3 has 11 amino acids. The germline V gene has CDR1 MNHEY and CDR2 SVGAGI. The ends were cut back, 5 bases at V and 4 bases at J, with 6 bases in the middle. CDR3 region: CASSEGYEQYF. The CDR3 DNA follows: TGTGCCAGCAGTGAAGGGTACGAGCAGTACTTC.

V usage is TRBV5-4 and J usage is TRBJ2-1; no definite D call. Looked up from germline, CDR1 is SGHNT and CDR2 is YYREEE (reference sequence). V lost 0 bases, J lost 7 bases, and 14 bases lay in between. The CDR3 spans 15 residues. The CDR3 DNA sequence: TGTGCCAGCAGCTTGGGGGTCGCTAGTTCGAATGAGCAGTTCTTC. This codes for CASSLGVASSNEQFF.

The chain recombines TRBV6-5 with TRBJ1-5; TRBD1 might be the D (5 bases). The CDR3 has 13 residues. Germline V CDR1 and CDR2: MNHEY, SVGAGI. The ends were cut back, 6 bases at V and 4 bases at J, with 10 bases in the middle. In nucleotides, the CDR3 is TGTGCCAGCAGCCACGGACATAATCAGCCCCAGCATTTT. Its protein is CASSHGHNQPQHF.

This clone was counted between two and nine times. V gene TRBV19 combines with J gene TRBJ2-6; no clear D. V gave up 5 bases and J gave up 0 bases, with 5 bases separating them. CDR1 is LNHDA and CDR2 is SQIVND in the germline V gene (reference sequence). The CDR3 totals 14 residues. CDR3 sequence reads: CASSHPSGANVLTF. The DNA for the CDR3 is TGTGCCAGTAGTCATCCCTCTGGGGCCAACGTCCTGACTTTC.

CDR3 DNA: TGTGCCTGGAGTACCAGGGTCTACGAGCAGTACTTC. It specifies CAWSTRVYEQYF. The chain employs TRBV30 and TRBJ2-7; D may be TRBD1 (5 bases). The V gene's germline CDR1 is GTSNPN and CDR2 SVGIG (reference sequence). The CDR3 sequence is 12 residues long. Trimming took off 2 bases at V and 3 bases at J, with 8 bases between the two ends.